The rows below give T cell receptor beta chains drawn from one sample of a study of glioma-infiltrating T cells. MiXCR was run by TCRdb on the multiplex PCR reads, yielding one entry per CDR3 protein. The sample shows around 170,000 distinct CDR3 sequences, roughly 45% of them seen only once. The sequenced material came from glioma tissue, nonneoplastic brain tissue, or PBMCs (not recorded which). The receptors shown here come from a human donor with low-grade glioma or glioblastoma, undergoing nonglioma brain surgery, or in good health (not recorded which). Both conserved end residues are part of each CDR3. D genes are given only for firm matches. Clone size is shown for a subset of rows, as once, few, many or a class of expanded clone.

size	D	J	V	DNA	CDR3
many	.	TRBJ1-2	TRBV6-6	TGTGCCAGCAGTTACTCGAAGTCGGGCTTAAACTATGGCTACACCTTC	CASSYSKSGLNYGYTF
few	.	TRBJ2-7	TRBV6-1	TGTGCCAGCAGCAGGGGGGTGCTCGGCGAGCAGTACTTC	CASSRGVLGEQYF
many	TRBD2	TRBJ2-3	TRBV28	TGTGCCAGCAGTTTATGGGAGCCGGGACTAGCGGGACATACGCAGTATTTT	CASSLWEPGLAGHTQYF
few	.	TRBJ2-1	TRBV4-2	TGTGCCAGCAGCCAAGTGGCGGCATCCTACAATGAGCAGTTCTTC	CASSQVAASYNEQFF
many	TRBD1	TRBJ1-4	TRBV7-2	TGTGCCAGCAGCCCCTCCCGGACAGGGGGCAGTGAAAAACTGTTTTTT	CASSPSRTGGSEKLFF
many	TRBD1	TRBJ1-1	TRBV25-1	TGTGCCAGCAAGCGAGGGGGCACGGGGACTGAAGCTTTCTTT	CASKRGGTGTEAFF
few	TRBD2	TRBJ2-3	TRBV20-1	TGCAGTACGGGACTAGCGGGAGGCTCGAACGCAGATACGCAGTATTTT	CSTGLAGGSNADTQYF
.	.	TRBJ1-1	TRBV6-4	TGTGCCAGCAGTGACGTGGCAAACACTGAAGCTTTCTTT	CASSDVANTEAFF
many	.	TRBJ1-5	TRBV27	TGTGCCAGCGGAGGTGGGGGTACGAATCAGCCCCAGCATTTT	CASGGGGTNQPQHF
few	.	TRBJ2-1	TRBV3-1	TGTGCCAGCAGACGACTCAGGGATGAGCAGTTCTTC	CASRRLRDEQFF
many	TRBD1	TRBJ1-5	TRBV6-1	TGTGCCAGCGGGACAGACCCCTACGCAGCCCAGCATTTT	CASGTDPYAAQHF
many	.	TRBJ2-1	TRBV20-1	TGCAGTGCTAGGATCTCTAGCCCTTTGGGTCCCGCTGAGCAGTTCTTC	CSARISSPLGPAEQFF
.	.	TRBJ1-2	TRBV10-3	TGTGCCATCCAACAGTCCAACTATGGCTACACCTTC	CAIQQSNYGYTF
.	.	TRBJ2-5	TRBV6-1	TGTGCCAGCAGTGATTTCGGGGAGACCAAGTACTTC	CASSDFGETKYF
.	.	TRBJ1-3	TRBV27	TGTGCCAGCAGTTCCGGAAAGGGGGGTTCTGGAAACAACATATATTTT	CASSSGKGGSGNNIYF
many	.	TRBJ2-1	TRBV2	TGTGCCAGCAACCTAGCTGTGTTCAATGAGCAGTTCTTC	CASNLAVFNEQFF
many	TRBD1	TRBJ2-1	TRBV27	TGTGCCAGCAGACAGGGGGTCAACAATGAGCAGTTCTTC	CASRQGVNNEQFF
.	TRBD1	TRBJ2-1	TRBV7-8	TGTGCCAGCAGAACGGGACAGGGGATTTACAATGAGCAGTTCTTC	CASRTGQGIYNEQFF
many	TRBD1	TRBJ1-1	TRBV28	TGTGCCAGCAGTTTATCGGGACAGATAATTTCTGAAGCTTTCTTT	CASSLSGQIISEAFF
many	TRBD1	TRBJ1-5	TRBV2	TGTGCCATCGGGACAGCCAATCAGCCCCAGCATTTT	CAIGTANQPQHF